The sequence of this T cell receptor beta chain was determined in a study of T cells in Graves' hyperthyroidism and ophthalmopathy. About this clonotype: Its specificity is not known.

RNA transcripts gave rise to amplified TCR beta CDR3 regions. The primer set for the first-round RT-PCR of the TCR CDR3 was HTBI. Using its own MiXCR run on the multiplex PCR reads, TCRdb lists one record per CDR3 protein. This table has about 610,000 distinct CDR3 sequences, about a sixth appearing once. Among ophthalmopathy patients, the Clinical Activity Score reached at least 3, the NOSPECS grade reached at least 4, and duration remained under 3 months. It was approximately 9.7 ml of fresh peripheral blood that supplied the PBMCs. Study observations and caveats: Within blood appeared most thyroid clonotypes that had expanded above 0.001. Separation of ophthalmopathy from stable hyperthyroidism was achieved by a 13 V-J model.

The source is a woman between 40 and 50 years old with Graves' ophthalmopathy. What was sequenced was blood.

The CDR3 sequence: CASSVASSGGGSYNEQFF. Here the CDR3 DNA reads TGTGCCAGCAGCGTAGCGTCTAGCGGGGGGGGCTCCTACAATGAGCAGTTCTTC. The chain recombines TRBV9 with TRBJ2-1, with 12 bases that match TRBD2. This CDR3 comprises 18 residues. V was pared by 0 bases and J by 0 bases, with 4 bases of the junction left unmatched. CDR1 SGDLS and CDR2 YYNGEE come from the germline V gene.